This entry is about one T cell receptor beta chain. Method: immunoSEQ multiplex PCR; TCRdb's copy keeps in-frame clones and lacks some. The sample has fewer than 60,000 clones, approximately 90% seen once; the top ten hold approximately 0.6%. This specimen comes from a study of T cell changes during pregnancy in multiple sclerosis. In germline, CDR1 is KGHSH, CDR2 LQKENI. V was trimmed by 3 bases and J by 6 bases, leaving 8 bases between them. CDR3 length: 12 residues. The rearrangement joins TRBV18 to TRBJ1-2; D gene uncertain. The sequence was collected from a female donor with multiple sclerosis, enrolled in a pregnancy study. The material sequenced was CD4+ T cells from peripheral blood mononuclear cells, taken after pregnancy. The CDR3 reads CASSPDGDGYTF. CDR3 sequence (DNA): TGTGCCAGCTCACCCGACGGGGATGGCTACACCTTC.